The 17 T cell receptor beta chains below were found in one sample sequenced in a study of blood T cell repertoires in COVID-19. Profiling relied on immunoSEQ multiplex PCR, and the TCRdb table lists in-frame clones only, not all of them. The profile shows tens of thousands of clones, about 85% of them singletons. Sequenced sample: peripheral blood. The receptors stem from a human donor in a cohort sampled during active COVID-19.

The genes are TRBV20-1 and TRBJ1-1; D possibly corresponds to TRBD1 (6 bases). Trimming stripped 3 bases from V and 3 bases from J, with 8 bases between. The CDR3 is made up of 12 amino acids. CDR1 is DFQATT, CDR2 SNEGSKA, per germline (reference sequence). The CDR3 protein is CSASKGDTEAFF. As DNA, the CDR3 is TGCAGTGCTAGTAAGGGGGACACTGAAGCTTTCTTT.

The chain combines TRBV19 with TRBJ2-7, with 9 bases aligning to TRBD1. From germline, CDR1 is LNHDA and CDR2 SQIVND (reference sequence). The CDR3 is 15 residues long. V was clipped by 4 bases and J by 2 bases; unmatched bases: 6. The CDR3, as DNA: TGTGCCAGTAGTAGGGGGACAGGGAATACCTACGAGCAGTACTTC. Protein: CASSRGTGNTYEQYF.

This chain connects TRBV5-1 to TRBJ2-3; D unresolved. Germline CDR1 is SGHRS and CDR2 is YFSETQ. Trimming removed 0 bases from V and 0 bases from J, with 5 bases in between. CDR3 length: 14 residues. This CDR3 is CASSLGASTDTQYF. DNA for the CDR3: TGCGCCAGCAGCTTGGGTGCGAGCACAGATACGCAGTATTTT.

This rearrangement joins TRBV5-4 to TRBJ2-3; 11 bases match TRBD2. Germline CDR1 and CDR2: SGHNT and YYREEE (reference sequence). V shed 6 bases, J shed 5 bases, and the junction held 14 bases outside the gene matches. CDR3 length: 17 residues. CDR3 DNA sequence: TGTGCCAGCACCACCGGACCTCTAGCGGGAGGCAAAGATACGCAGTATTTT. Its protein is CASTTGPLAGGKDTQYF. Together with reference TRBV5-4 and TRBJ2-3, the CDR3 gives the full variable domain: ETGVTQSPTHLIKTRGQQVTLRCSSQSGHNTVSWYQQALGQGPQFIFQYYREEENGRGNFPPRFSGLQFPNYSSELNVNALELDDSALYLCASTTGPLAGGKDTQYFGPGTRLTVL.

The V and J genes are TRBV4-1 and TRBJ2-4; 8 nucleotides match TRBD2. The V gene's germline CDR1 is MGHRA and CDR2 YSYEKL. The V segment lost 0 bases and the J segment 3 bases; nucleotides outside the gene matches: 13. The CDR3 is 19 residues long. CDR3 protein: CASSQESGGALLYKNIQYF. The DNA for the CDR3 is TGCGCCAGCAGCCAAGAGTCCGGGGGGGCCCTACTTTACAAAAACATTCAGTACTTC.

In nucleotides, the CDR3 is TGTGCCAGCAGGATGCCGGGAGATCAGCCCCAGCATTTT. Its protein is CASRMPGDQPQHF. The chain couples TRBV6-5 to TRBJ1-5, with D hard to call. In germline, CDR1 is MNHEY, CDR2 SVGAGI. Deletions cut 6 bases from V and 5 bases from J, with 11 bases between. CDR3 length: 13 amino acids.

This rearrangement joins TRBV6-5 to TRBJ2-7; D perhaps matches TRBD2 (6 bases). The CDR3 contains 13 residues. The ends were cut back, 5 bases at V and 8 bases at J, with 16 bases in the middle. Germline V gene data show CDR1 as MNHEY and CDR2 as SVGAGI. CDR3 loop: CASSTTARGKQYF. The CDR3, as DNA: TGTGCCAGCAGTACCACGGCCCGGGGGAAGCAGTACTTC.

The J gene is TRBJ1-3, the V gene TRBV29-1; D is ambiguous. Germline V gene lookup returns CDR1 SQVTM and CDR2 ANQGSEA. This CDR3 is 13 amino acids long. CDR3 DNA: TGCACCGTCACACCCCGTTCTGGAAACACCATATATTTT. Protein product: CTVTPRSGNTIYF.

This clone showed up just a few times. The chain combines TRBV5-1 with TRBJ2-7, with D possibly being TRBD2 (6 bases). CDR3 length: 15 residues. Per germline, CDR1 SGHRS and CDR2 YFSETQ. V was trimmed by 4 bases and J by 5 bases, leaving 19 bases between them. The CDR3 region has the DNA TGCGCCAGCAGCACTAGCCGAAGTTATCGGAACGAGCAGTACTTC. Its protein is CASSTSRSYRNEQYF.

The chain combines TRBV19 with TRBJ1-3; D is ambiguous. V lost 8 bases to trimming and J lost 4 bases, with 15 bases between them. There are 14 residues in the CDR3. CDR1 is LNHDA and CDR2 is SQIVND in the germline V gene (reference sequence). The chain's CDR3 is CASSDRHYGNTIYF. DNA for the CDR3: TGTGCCAGTTCTGACCGACATTACGGAAACACCATATATTTT.

This clone occurred once. The J gene is TRBJ2-3, the V gene TRBV7-3, with 15 bases that match TRBD2. The CDR3 runs to 17 residues. The germline V gene encodes CDR1 SGHTA and CDR2 FQGTGA. V trimming: 3 bases; J trimming: 2 bases; junction bases outside the gene matches: 3. CDR3 sequence (DNA): TGTGCCAGCAGCTTGGGACTAGCGGGGGGTTTCACAGATACGCAGTATTTT. Amino acids: CASSLGLAGGFTDTQYF.

This clone was counted once. In nucleotides, the CDR3 is TGTGCCAGCAGCGTAGGAGCAGGGCCTTCGGGAAACACCATATATTTT. Its translation is CASSVGAGPSGNTIYF. The chain has TRBV9 and TRBJ1-3; possibly TRBD1 for D (5 bases). Germline lookup yields CDR1 SGDLS and CDR2 YYNGEE. The CDR3 runs to 16 residues. V lost 0 bases, J lost 4 bases, and 14 bases lay in between.

The chain's CDR3 is CASSSDRWNTGELFF. CDR3 coding DNA: TGTGCCAGCAGCTCGGACAGGTGGAACACCGGGGAGCTGTTTTTT. The chain links TRBV7-6 to TRBJ2-2, with 7 bases matching TRBD1. The CDR3 length is 15 residues. V shed 4 bases, J shed 1 base, and the junction held 3 bases outside the gene matches. Looked up from germline, CDR1 is SGHVS and CDR2 is FNYEAQ. The complete variable domain, with remaining parts taken from reference TRBV7-6 and TRBJ2-2, reads GAGVSQSPRYKVTKRGQDVALRCDPISGHVSLYWYRQALGQGPEFLTYFNYEAQQDKSGLPNDRFSAERPEGSISTLTIQRTEQRDSAMYRCASSSDRWNTGELFFGEGSRLTVL.

The genes are TRBV7-9 and TRBJ1-2, with 7 bases lining up with TRBD1. CDR1 and CDR2 (germline): SEHNR, FQNEAQ (reference sequence). The CDR3 has 13 residues. J lost 6 bases, V lost 5 bases, and 6 bases had no gene match. The CDR3 here is CASSRQGKDGYTF. The CDR3 DNA is TGTGCCAGCAGCCGACAGGGTAAGGATGGCTACACCTTC.

The V gene is TRBV5-4, the J gene TRBJ1-5; D gene uncertain. Germline CDR1 is SGHNT and CDR2 is YYREEE (reference sequence). CDR3 length: 13 residues. The ends were cut back, 0 bases at V and 4 bases at J, with 5 bases in the middle. The CDR3 bases are TGTGCCAGCAGCTTGGGGCCGAATCAGCCCCAGCATTTT. This codes for CASSLGPNQPQHF. The full variable domain, in which reference TRBV5-4 and TRBJ1-5 provide the parts outside the CDR3, is ETGVTQSPTHLIKTRGQQVTLRCSSQSGHNTVSWYQQALGQGPQFIFQYYREEENGRGNFPPRFSGLQFPNYSSELNVNALELDDSALYLCASSLGPNQPQHFGDGTRLSIL.

CDR3 DNA sequence: TGTGCCAGCAGCTTATCCAACAGCGGCACCGGGGAGCTGTTTTTT. Its translation: CASSLSNSGTGELFF. J is TRBJ2-2 and V is TRBV7-3; maybe TRBD2 (5 bases). This CDR3 has 15 residues. Germline V gives CDR1 SGHTA, CDR2 FQGTGA. The V gene lost 2 bases and the J gene lost 4 bases, with 11 bases spanning the gap.

This clone was observed a single time. V is TRBV6-6 and J is TRBJ1-1; tentatively, D is TRBD1 (6 bases). The CDR3 totals 14 residues. Trimming pared 7 bases from V and 6 bases from J, leaving 18 bases between. Germline V gene lookup returns CDR1 MNHNY and CDR2 SVGAGI (reference sequence). The CDR3 coding sequence is TGTGCCAGCAAAGAAACAGGGCTATTCGCTGAAGCTTTCTTT. This codes for CASKETGLFAEAFF.